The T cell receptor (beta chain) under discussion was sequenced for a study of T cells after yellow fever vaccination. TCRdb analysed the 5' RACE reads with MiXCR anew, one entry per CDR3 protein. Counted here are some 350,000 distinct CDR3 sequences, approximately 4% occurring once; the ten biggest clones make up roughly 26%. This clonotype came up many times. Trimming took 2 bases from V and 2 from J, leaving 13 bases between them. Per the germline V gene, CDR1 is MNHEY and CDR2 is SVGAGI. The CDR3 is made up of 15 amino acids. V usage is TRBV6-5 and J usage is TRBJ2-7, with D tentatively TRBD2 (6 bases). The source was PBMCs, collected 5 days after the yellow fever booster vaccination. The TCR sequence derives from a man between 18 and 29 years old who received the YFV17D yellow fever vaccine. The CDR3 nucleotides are TGTGCCAGCAGTTACGAGGGGACTTTGCCCTACGAGCAGTACTTC. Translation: CASSYEGTLPYEQYF.